This TCR beta chain was retrieved from a study of identifying expanded T cells in peripheral blood. Study outcomes and limitations: Clone count variance between approximately two-week samples rose with total template count. About 1.2 clones differed between technical replicates, versus 16.4 and 19 over time.

During the collection period, no donor immune events like infections were recorded. Some clones are missing from TCRdb's copy, which holds only in-frame ones; the method was immunoSEQ multiplex PCR. The data hold about 98,000 clones, with more than 70% observed a single time. Remarks on this clone: The antigen remains undetermined.

J lost 8 bases, V lost 10 bases, and 5 bases had no gene match. Germline-derived CDR1 and CDR2 are MGHRA and YSYEKL. The CDR3 runs 12 residues. The receptor was derived from a person aged 18-70 years in good health. The sample taken for sequencing was blood. This rearrangement joins TRBV4-1 to TRBJ2-1; 10 bases agree with TRBD2. The CDR3 here is CATRGTSDEQFF. CDR3 nucleotides: TGCGCCACCAGGGGGACTAGCGATGAGCAGTTCTTC.